The 31 T cell receptor beta chains in this list originate from one sample, sequenced in a study of T cell responses to AZD1222 COVID-19 vaccine. The table came from immunoSEQ multiplex PCR; TCRdb's copy has only in-frame clones and leaves some out. In the table there are fewer than 120,000 clones, about 94% of which are singletons. Sequences were derived from peripheral blood, sampled 28 days after the second AZD1222 dose. The origin of the receptors is an adult who received the AZD1222 COVID-19 vaccine.

The chain has TRBV6-1 and TRBJ1-1; no reliable D call. Germline values: CDR1 MNHNS, CDR2 SASEGT. The CDR3 has 15 amino acids. V was trimmed by 3 bases and J by 2 bases, leaving 13 bases between them. The CDR3 sequence is CASSEGSWGNTEAFF. The DNA for the CDR3 is TGTGCCAGCAGTGAGGGATCGTGGGGAAACACTGAAGCTTTCTTT.

This rearrangement joins TRBV18 to TRBJ2-2, with unresolved D. The length of the CDR3 is 13 residues. The V and J ends lost 0 bases and 2 bases respectively, with 1 base between them. Germline CDR1 reads KGHSH; CDR2 reads LQKENI. CDR3 nucleotide sequence: TGTGCCAGCTCACCACCAAACACCGGGGAGCTGTTTTTT. As protein: CASSPPNTGELFF.

In DNA form, the CDR3 reads TGTGCCAGCTCACCATTCCCAGGGCCGCCAGATGAAAAACTGTTTTTT. Amino acid sequence: CASSPFPGPPDEKLFF. The chain carries TRBV18 and TRBJ1-4; a possible D gene is TRBD1 (5 bases). Germline assignment: CDR1 KGHSH and CDR2 LQKENI. The CDR3 contains 16 residues. Trimming removed 2 bases at V and 6 bases at J, with 16 bases between.

This chain links TRBV19 with TRBJ1-2; 8 nucleotides match TRBD1. V gave up 11 bases and J gave up 6 bases; unmatched junction bases: 14. The CDR3 consists of 14 residues. The germline CDR1 and CDR2 sequences are LNHDA and SQIVND (reference sequence). The CDR3 nucleotides read TGTGCCTCCCGCCCCCTCGACAGGGGTGATGGCTACACCTTC. Translating it yields CASRPLDRGDGYTF.

The J gene is TRBJ1-3, the V gene TRBV15, with D perhaps matching TRBD1 (5 bases). CDR1 and CDR2 from the germline V gene are LNHNV and YYDKDF (reference sequence). The CDR3 length is 16 residues. Trimming removed 3 bases at V and 0 bases at J, with 12 bases between. The CDR3 reads CATSSFGTLSGNTIYF. The CDR3 DNA sequence: TGTGCCACCAGCAGCTTTGGGACCCTCTCTGGAAACACCATATATTTT.

This clone was seen a few times. The rearrangement joins TRBV5-1 to TRBJ2-6; D may be TRBD1 or TRBD2 (5 bases each). Deletions cut 0 bases from V and 11 bases from J, with 12 bases between. Per the germline V gene, CDR1 is SGHRS and CDR2 is YFSETQ. The CDR3 contains 14 residues. As DNA, the CDR3 is TGCGCCAGCAGCTTGGGCAGGGAGCAGGACGTCCTGACTTTC. This sequence encodes CASSLGREQDVLTF.

The table lists this clone with a count of one. The genes are TRBV6-4 and TRBJ2-2; TRBD2 aligns across 10 bases. Germline assignment: CDR1 MRHNA and CDR2 SNTAGT. Unmatched junction bases numbered 3, after V lost 9 bases and J lost 2 bases. The CDR3 loop spans 14 amino acids. The CDR3 is CASRTSGNTGELFF. The CDR3 DNA is TGTGCCAGTCGGACTAGCGGAAACACCGGGGAGCTGTTTTTT.

This chain links TRBV6-5 with TRBJ2-4; D is perhaps TRBD1 (6 bases). Germline loops: CDR1 MNHEY, CDR2 SVGAGI. CDR3 size: 15 residues. Trimming stripped 1 base from V and 5 bases from J, with 12 bases between. CDR3 DNA: TGTGCCAGCAGTTACTGGGACAAAAACGAAAACATTCAGTACTTC. Amino acids: CASSYWDKNENIQYF.

The J gene is TRBJ1-5, the V gene TRBV7-9; D possibly corresponds to TRBD1 (5 bases). This CDR3 is built from 15 residues. CDR1 and CDR2 from the germline V gene are SEHNR and FQNEAQ (reference sequence). V was shortened by 1 base and J by 9 bases, with 16 bases between the two germline ends. CDR3: CASSLDEAGVRPQHF. DNA for the CDR3: TGTGCCAGCAGCTTAGATGAAGCGGGGGTCCGGCCCCAGCATTTT.

This chain connects TRBV5-1 to TRBJ2-1; D gene ambiguous. The CDR3 runs 14 residues. Germline CDR1 reads SGHRS; CDR2 reads YFSETQ. Trimming stripped 5 bases from V and 10 bases from J, with 19 bases between. In DNA form, the CDR3 reads TGCGCCAGCAGTCCTGACCGAGCTGGTTGGGAGCAGTTCTTC. Residues: CASSPDRAGWEQFF.

The rearrangement joins TRBV5-4 to TRBJ2-7; TRBD2 matches at 8 bases. V was pared by 3 bases and J by 2 bases, with 13 bases of the junction left unmatched. Germline V lookup: CDR1 SGHNT, CDR2 YYREEE (reference sequence). The CDR3 loop spans 17 amino acids. The CDR3: CASSWGGAGDITYEQYF. The CDR3 region has the DNA TGTGCCAGCAGCTGGGGAGGAGCGGGGGATATTACCTACGAGCAGTACTTC.

This sequence joins TRBV27 and TRBJ1-5, with D perhaps matching TRBD1 (5 bases). V lost 3 bases and J lost 4, with 10 bases in between. In germline, CDR1 is MNHEY, CDR2 SMNVEV (reference sequence). There are 14 residues in the CDR3. CDR3 DNA sequence: TGTGCCAGCAGTTTCGGGACTGTGAATCAGCCCCAGCATTTT. Amino acid sequence: CASSFGTVNQPQHF.

The chain carries TRBV4-1 and TRBJ2-5, with D maybe TRBD2 (7 bases). This CDR3 contains 18 residues. The V end lost 0 bases, the J end lost 2 bases, and 19 bases lay between the germline ends. Germline CDR1 and CDR2: MGHRA and YSYEKL. CDR3 nucleotide sequence: TGCGCCAGCAGCCAAGATGGATATGAGGGGGGGAGACAAGAGACCCAGTACTTC. Amino acid sequence: CASSQDGYEGGRQETQYF.

This clone was seen only a few times. The chain has TRBV2 and TRBJ1-5; D not certain. The germline V gene has CDR1 SNHLY and CDR2 FYNNEI. V was cut by 1 base and J by 0 bases, with 4 bases left in between. This CDR3 has 14 amino acids. This CDR3 reads CASSEVDSNQPQHF. The CDR3 region has the DNA TGTGCCAGCAGTGAAGTCGATAGCAATCAGCCCCAGCATTTT.

V and J are TRBV18 and TRBJ1-3, with 7 bases aligning to TRBD1. The germline V gene has CDR1 KGHSH and CDR2 LQKENI. The CDR3 has 16 residues. The V gene end was trimmed by 5 bases and the J gene end by 0 bases; junction bases not matched to a gene: 7. The CDR3 sequence is CASSATGTGSGNTIYF. The DNA of the CDR3 is TGTGCCAGCTCAGCGACAGGGACCGGCTCTGGAAACACCATATATTTT. Drawing the rest from reference TRBV18 and TRBJ1-3, the complete variable domain is NAGVMQNPRHLVRRRGQEARLRCSPMKGHSHVYWYRQLPEEGLKFMVYLQKENIIDESGMPKERFSAEFPKEGPSILRIQQVVRGDSAAYFCASSATGTGSGNTIYFGEGSWLTVV.

The DNA for the CDR3 is TGTGCCAGCGGTATCGGAGGGATTGAAGAGACCCAGTACTTC. This translates into CASGIGGIEETQYF. The V and J genes are TRBV5-6 and TRBJ2-5; D possibly corresponds to TRBD2 (6 bases). V lost 7 bases, J lost 3 bases, and 16 bases lay in between. The germline V gene has CDR1 SGHDT and CDR2 YYEEEE. CDR3 length: 14 residues.

The rearrangement uses TRBV27 and TRBJ1-6; 7 bases are a match to TRBD1. V shed 5 bases, J shed 7 bases, and the junction held 2 bases outside the gene matches. This CDR3 has 13 amino acids. Looked up from germline, CDR1 is MNHEY and CDR2 is SMNVEV (reference sequence). The CDR3 region has the DNA TGTGCCAGCAGTACAGGGGCAAATTCACCCCTCCACTTT. Protein product: CASSTGANSPLHF.

This clone was detected once. The genes are TRBV7-9 and TRBJ2-3; D not resolved. Germline lookup yields CDR1 SEHNR and CDR2 FQNEAQ (reference sequence). Trimming removed 9 bases at V and 0 bases at J, with 13 bases between. The CDR3 spans 14 residues. In DNA form, the CDR3 reads TGTGCCAGTGTCCCGGTGGGTAGCACAGATACGCAGTATTTT. Protein: CASVPVGSTDTQYF.

The chain has TRBV12-5 and TRBJ1-1; no clear D gene. Germline V gene sequence: CDR1 LGHNT, CDR2 FRNRAP. The CDR3 is made up of 15 amino acids. V was cut by 4 bases and J by 0 bases, with 12 bases left in between. Written as DNA, the CDR3 is TGTGCTAGTGGTTCTTCACCTAGAATGAACACTGAAGCTTTCTTT. This codes for CASGSSPRMNTEAFF.

The chain carries TRBV5-1 and TRBJ2-1; 9 bases map to TRBD2. The CDR3 totals 15 residues. CDR1 is SGHRS and CDR2 is YFSETQ in the germline V gene. Trimming cost V 5 bases and J 2 bases; bases outside gene matches: 5. CDR3 loop: CASRLTSGPYNEQFF. In DNA form, the CDR3 reads TGCGCCAGCAGGTTGACTAGCGGACCCTACAATGAGCAGTTCTTC.

The chain carries TRBV7-9 and TRBJ1-1, with a possible D match to TRBD1 (5 bases). The CDR3 covers 15 residues. Germline CDR1 and CDR2: SEHNR and FQNEAQ (reference sequence). The V end lost 5 bases, the J end lost 3 bases, and 16 bases lay between the germline ends. In DNA form, the CDR3 reads TGTGCCAGCAGCGTTTATCTACAGGCGCACACTGAAGCTTTCTTT. This gives the protein CASSVYLQAHTEAFF. The full variable domain, completed using reference TRBV7-9 and TRBJ1-1, is DTGVSQNPRHKITKRGQNVTFRCDPISEHNRLYWYRQTLGQGPEFLTYFQNEAQLEKSRLLSDRFSAERPKGSFSTLEIQRTEQGDSAMYLCASSVYLQAHTEAFFGQGTRLTVV.

This clone was picked up one time. The rearrangement links TRBV7-8 to TRBJ1-2; the match to TRBD1 covers 9 bases. Germline lookup yields CDR1 SGHVS and CDR2 FQNEAQ. The CDR3 sequence is 16 residues long. V lost 1 base, J lost 3 bases, and 6 bases stayed unmatched. The CDR3 DNA is TGTGCCAGCAGCTTAGATTTTAGGGACAGGGACTATGGCTACACCTTC. This encodes CASSLDFRDRDYGYTF.

This chain connects TRBV12-3 or TRBV12-4 to TRBJ2-1, with D uncertain. This CDR3 contains 13 residues. Trimming removed 2 bases from V and 4 bases from J, with 6 bases in between. CDR3 DNA sequence: TGTGCCAGCAGTTTAACGGTATACAATGAGCAGTTCTTC. Protein product: CASSLTVYNEQFF.

The chain recombines TRBV6-5 with TRBJ1-1; the match to TRBD1 covers 10 bases. This CDR3 is 13 amino acids long. Germline V CDR1 and CDR2: MNHEY, SVGAGI. Trimming took 5 bases from V and 4 from J; bases not matched to a gene: 1. The CDR3 DNA is TGTGCCAGCAGTAGGGACAGGGGCACTGAAGCTTTCTTT. Translation gives CASSRDRGTEAFF.

CDR3 amino acids: CASSPLGQGLDQPQHF. CDR3 nucleotide sequence: TGTGCCAGCTCACCTTTGGGACAGGGATTAGATCAGCCCCAGCATTTT. The chain is built from TRBV18 and TRBJ1-5, with 9 bases that match TRBD1. V gave up 3 bases and J gave up 5 bases; unmatched junction bases: 8. CDR3 size: 16 residues. CDR1 is KGHSH, CDR2 LQKENI, per germline. Filled out from reference TRBV18 and TRBJ1-5, the complete variable domain reads NAGVMQNPRHLVRRRGQEARLRCSPMKGHSHVYWYRQLPEEGLKFMVYLQKENIIDESGMPKERFSAEFPKEGPSILRIQQVVRGDSAAYFCASSPLGQGLDQPQHFGDGTRLSIL.

V and J are TRBV10-3 and TRBJ1-1; D unclear. V was shortened by 5 bases and J by 4 bases, with 8 bases between the two germline ends. The CDR3 runs 12 residues. Germline assignment: CDR1 ENHRY and CDR2 SYGVKD. The CDR3 spells CAISQGPTEAFF. The CDR3 DNA follows: TGTGCCATCAGTCAAGGGCCCACTGAAGCTTTCTTT.

The rearrangement uses TRBV5-1 and TRBJ2-6; no reliable D call. Germline lookup yields CDR1 SGHRS and CDR2 YFSETQ. Trimming removed 0 bases from V and 0 bases from J, with 7 bases in between. The length of the CDR3 is 16 residues. CDR3 in amino acids: CASSLDVSSGANVLTF. The CDR3 DNA reads TGCGCCAGCAGCTTGGATGTCAGCTCTGGGGCCAACGTCCTGACTTTC.

This chain uses TRBV18 with TRBJ1-1; D is possibly TRBD1 (6 bases). Trimming shortened V by 3 bases and J by 1 base, and 12 bases separated the two germline ends. Germline CDR1 reads KGHSH; CDR2 reads LQKENI. CDR3 length: 15 residues. CDR3 sequence (DNA): TGTGCCAGCTCACCGCAACAGGGCCCGAACACTGAAGCTTTCTTT. Its protein is CASSPQQGPNTEAFF.

The chain has TRBV7-9 and TRBJ1-5; the D gene is possibly TRBD1 (5 bases). V lost 5 bases and J 9 bases, leaving 26 bases between the germline ends. Per germline, CDR1 SEHNR and CDR2 FQNEAQ (reference sequence). CDR3 length: 17 residues. The CDR3 DNA reads as TGTGCCAGCAGCCTCGGGACTTCCAAAGGGTATTTGCGGCCCCAGCATTTT. Translating gives CASSLGTSKGYLRPQHF.

This clone was found a few times. This chain uses TRBV27 with TRBJ2-2, with D unclear. V shed 4 bases and J shed 6 bases, with 9 bases lying between them. The CDR3 covers 13 residues. The germline gives CDR1 MNHEY, CDR2 SMNVEV (reference sequence). The CDR3 protein is CASSYTLAGELFF. The DNA for the CDR3 is TGTGCCAGCAGTTACACGTTGGCCGGGGAGCTGTTTTTT.

The V gene is TRBV9, the J gene TRBJ1-1; D ambiguous. V lost 2 bases to trimming and J lost 4 bases, with 6 bases between them. CDR1 and CDR2 (germline): SGDLS, YYNGEE. This CDR3 has 12 residues. CDR3 DNA sequence: TGTGCCAGCAGCGTTCTAGCCACTGAAGCTTTCTTT. As protein: CASSVLATEAFF.